The next 23 T cell receptor beta chains were all read from a single sample in a study of OX40 agonist ivuxolimab in advanced cancers. Here immunoSEQ multiplex PCR was the method, and the copy in TCRdb shows in-frame clones only, minus some. The data hold approximately 160,000 clones, with around 94% observed a single time. The sample consisted of CD4+ or CD8+ T cells sorted from blood, taken in a trial of the OX40 agonist ivuxolimab. These receptors all come from an adult with an advanced solid tumor such as melanoma, head and neck, liver or kidney cancer.

The chain has TRBV7-2 and TRBJ2-1; 12 positions agree with TRBD1. The germline gives CDR1 SGHTA, CDR2 FQGNSA. The CDR3 is 14 amino acids. Trimming took 5 bases from V and 10 from J; bases not matched to a gene: 6. The CDR3 loop is CASSGDRGQGEQFF. In DNA form, the CDR3 reads TGTGCCAGCAGCGGGGACAGGGGGCAGGGCGAGCAGTTCTTC.

This sequence joins TRBV23-1 and TRBJ1-1; D unclear. TRBV23-1 is an ORF, with its function uncertain. CDR3 size: 14 residues. The V end was cut by 8 bases, the J end by 1 base, with 14 bases between. CDR3 protein: CASSPGRANTEAFF. The CDR3 nucleotides are TGCGCCAGCTCCCCCGGACGGGCGAACACTGAAGCTTTCTTT.

The V and J genes are TRBV7-6 and TRBJ2-7, with 12 bases fitting TRBD2. The V gene's germline CDR1 is SGHVS and CDR2 FNYEAQ. V shed 0 bases and J 0 bases; nucleotides not matched to a gene: 3. The CDR3 length is 17 residues. CDR3 sequence reads: CASSLAPTSGGSYEQYF. The CDR3 DNA follows: TGTGCCAGCAGCTTAGCCCCGACTAGCGGGGGCTCCTACGAGCAGTACTTC. The full variable domain, its missing parts supplied by reference TRBV7-6 and TRBJ2-7, is GAGVSQSPRYKVTKRGQDVALRCDPISGHVSLYWYRQALGQGPEFLTYFNYEAQQDKSGLPNDRFSAERPEGSISTLTIQRTEQRDSAMYRCASSLAPTSGGSYEQYFGPGTRLTVT.

The chain joins TRBV5-4 to TRBJ2-2; D unresolved. Germline CDR1 and CDR2: SGHNT and YYREEE (reference sequence). The CDR3 totals 14 residues. The V end lost 0 bases, the J end lost 4 bases, and 7 bases lay between the germline ends. Here the CDR3 DNA reads TGTGCCAGCAGCTTGGTGTGGAGCACCGGGGAGCTGTTTTTT. This sequence encodes CASSLVWSTGELFF.

The CDR3 DNA reads as TGTGCCAGCAGCCTTCACAGGGGCCCGAACACTGAAGCTTTCTTT. Protein sequence: CASSLHRGPNTEAFF. This chain connects TRBV9 to TRBJ1-1; TRBD1 aligns across 7 bases. V shed 4 bases, J shed 1 base, and the junction held 7 bases outside the gene matches. CDR1 and CDR2 from the germline V gene are SGDLS and YYNGEE. The CDR3 length is 15 residues.

This chain links TRBV30 with TRBJ2-5, with a tentative D call TRBD2 (6 bases). CDR1 and CDR2 from the germline V gene are GTSNPN and SVGIG (reference sequence). The CDR3 sequence is 16 residues long. The V gene lost 5 bases and the J gene lost 1 base, with 20 bases spanning the gap. The CDR3 here is CAWGYGLGGFQETQYF. The CDR3 nucleotides are TGTGCCTGGGGATACGGGCTGGGGGGTTTCCAAGAGACCCAGTACTTC. Full variable domain (missing parts from reference TRBV30 and TRBJ2-5): SQTIHQWPATLVQPVGSPLSLECTVEGTSNPNLYWYRQAAGRGLQLLFYSVGIGQISSEVPQNLSASRPQDRQFILSSKKLLLSDSGFYLCAWGYGLGGFQETQYFGPGTRLLVL.

This chain links TRBV5-4 with TRBJ1-5; maybe TRBD1 (5 bases). Germline values: CDR1 SGHNT, CDR2 YYREEE (reference sequence). The CDR3 length is 16 residues. Trimming cost V 4 bases and J 1 base, with 15 bases left between them. The CDR3 reads CASSHGGGRSNQPQHF. Written as DNA, the CDR3 is TGTGCCAGCAGCCATGGCGGGGGTCGCAGCAATCAGCCCCAGCATTTT.

The chain joins TRBV4-1 to TRBJ1-3; D uncertain. The ends were cut back, 0 bases at V and 0 bases at J, with 12 bases in the middle. The CDR3 runs 17 residues. Germline CDR1 reads MGHRA; CDR2 reads YSYEKL. CDR3 region: CASSQDAPFASGNTIYF. The CDR3 region has the DNA TGCGCCAGCAGCCAAGATGCCCCGTTCGCCTCTGGAAACACCATATATTTT.

The V call is TRBV18, the J call TRBJ1-4; D gene ambiguous. V lost 4 bases and J 6 bases, leaving 18 bases between the germline ends. Germline assignment: CDR1 KGHSH and CDR2 LQKENI. The CDR3 covers 16 residues. CDR3 residues: CASSRPLSGKDEKLFF. The CDR3 DNA reads as TGTGCCAGCTCACGTCCTCTATCTGGGAAGGATGAAAAACTGTTTTTT.

The rearrangement joins TRBV18 to TRBJ1-3, with a weak D call TRBD1 (5 bases). V dropped 3 bases and J dropped 3 bases, with 18 bases sitting between them. From germline, CDR1 is KGHSH and CDR2 LQKENI. The CDR3 runs 17 residues. CDR3 amino acids: CASSPSGAAIDGNTIYF. CDR3 DNA: TGTGCCAGCTCACCGAGTGGGGCCGCTATTGATGGAAACACCATATATTTT. Drawing the rest from reference TRBV18 and TRBJ1-3, the complete variable domain is NAGVMQNPRHLVRRRGQEARLRCSPMKGHSHVYWYRQLPEEGLKFMVYLQKENIIDESGMPKERFSAEFPKEGPSILRIQQVVRGDSAAYFCASSPSGAAIDGNTIYFGEGSWLTVV.

CDR3 nucleotide sequence: TGCGCCAGCAGCACCGGGCTCTATGGCTACACCTTC. Its protein is CASSTGLYGYTF. The gene calls are TRBV5-1 and TRBJ1-2, with D uncertain. Trimming removed 4 bases from V and 4 bases from J, with 8 bases in between. Germline values: CDR1 SGHRS, CDR2 YFSETQ. This CDR3 region has 12 residues.

The chain carries TRBV5-1 and TRBJ1-1; TRBD1 aligns across 7 bases. V lost 1 base, J lost 3 bases, and 3 bases stayed unmatched. CDR1 is SGHRS, CDR2 YFSETQ, per germline. The CDR3 covers 14 residues. DNA of the CDR3: TGCGCCAGCAGCTTGATCAGGGGGGACACTGAAGCTTTCTTT. This translates into CASSLIRGDTEAFF.

The chain combines TRBV6-6 with TRBJ2-7; D is uncertain. V was trimmed by 0 bases and J by 2 bases, leaving 5 bases between them. The CDR3 covers 13 residues. The germline gives CDR1 MNHNY, CDR2 SVGAGI (reference sequence). In DNA, the CDR3 is TGTGCCAGCAGTTACTCAAACCCCTACGAGCAGTACTTC. Amino acid sequence: CASSYSNPYEQYF.

The chain couples TRBV18 to TRBJ2-3; 10 bases agree with TRBD2. Looked up from germline, CDR1 is KGHSH and CDR2 is LQKENI. CDR3 size: 14 residues. Trimming cost V 3 bases and J 4 bases; bases outside gene matches: 1. Here the CDR3 reads CASSPGLAADTQYF. The CDR3 bases are TGTGCCAGCTCACCTGGACTAGCGGCAGATACGCAGTATTTT. Based on the CDR3 plus reference TRBV18 and TRBJ2-3, the full variable domain is NAGVMQNPRHLVRRRGQEARLRCSPMKGHSHVYWYRQLPEEGLKFMVYLQKENIIDESGMPKERFSAEFPKEGPSILRIQQVVRGDSAAYFCASSPGLAADTQYFGPGTRLTVL.

The chain couples TRBV14 to TRBJ1-3, with a tentative D call TRBD1 (6 bases). Germline CDR1 SGHDN, CDR2 FVKESK. CDR3 length: 17 amino acids. Trimming took off 6 bases at V and 4 bases at J, with 22 bases between the two ends. The CDR3 coding sequence is TGTGCCAGCAGACGTACTTCAATGCCAGGGGTCGGAAACACCATATATTTT. As protein: CASRRTSMPGVGNTIYF.

V and J are TRBV5-6 and TRBJ1-2; 8 bases map to TRBD1. The CDR3 consists of 17 residues. The V segment lost 5 bases and the J segment 8 bases; nucleotides outside the gene matches: 20. Germline V CDR1 and CDR2: SGHDT, YYEEEE. The DNA of the CDR3 is TGTGCCAGCAGGAGAACCGGGACAGGATCCCGATACGGGGGCTACACCTTC. Amino acids: CASRRTGTGSRYGGYTF.

V is TRBV5-1 and J is TRBJ2-3; TRBD2 might be the D (6 bases). CDR3 length: 14 amino acids. Trimming left V 2 bases short and J 11 bases short, with 18 bases between. Germline values: CDR1 SGHRS, CDR2 YFSETQ. The CDR3 nucleotides are TGCGCCAGCAGCTTTGGAGGGGCCGGAGGGAAGCAGTATTTT. Amino acid sequence: CASSFGGAGGKQYF.

The chain combines TRBV6-5 with TRBJ2-1, with D perhaps matching TRBD1 or TRBD2 (5 bases each). Germline V gene sequence: CDR1 MNHEY, CDR2 SVGAGI. V gave up 5 bases and J gave up 0 bases, with 11 bases separating them. The CDR3 loop spans 15 amino acids. Here the CDR3 reads CASSRGPSSYNEQFF. As DNA, the CDR3 is TGTGCCAGCAGTCGGGGCCCTAGCTCCTACAATGAGCAGTTCTTC.

This chain joins TRBV6-6 and TRBJ1-2; D unresolved. The CDR3 sequence is 14 residues long. Germline V lookup: CDR1 MNHNY, CDR2 SVGAGI (reference sequence). With 2 bases removed from V and 8 bases from J, the gap between germline ends came to 15 bases. CDR3: CASSYGDPGEGYTF. The CDR3 DNA follows: TGTGCCAGCAGTTACGGCGACCCCGGGGAGGGCTACACCTTC.

The rearrangement links TRBV11-2 to TRBJ2-4; 8 positions match TRBD1. This CDR3 has 15 residues. Germline CDR1 and CDR2: SGHAT and FQNNGV. Trimming took 0 bases from V and 4 from J; bases not matched to a gene: 2. The CDR3 sequence: CASSLERTGKNIQYF. CDR3 coding DNA: TGTGCCAGCAGCTTAGAAAGGACAGGGAAAAACATTCAGTACTTC. Full variable domain (outside the CDR3, taken from reference TRBV11-2 and TRBJ2-4): EAGVAQSPRYKIIEKRQSVAFWCNPISGHATLYWYQQILGQGPKLLIQFQNNGVVDDSQLPKDRFSAERLKGVDSTLKIQPAKLEDSAVYLCASSLERTGKNIQYFGAGTRLSVL.

Regarding this clone: This sample includes further DNA sequences coding for the same CDR3. V gene TRBV7-8 combines with J gene TRBJ2-1, with D possibly matching TRBD2 (5 bases). From germline, CDR1 is SGHVS and CDR2 FQNEAQ. This CDR3 region has 14 residues. V gave up 3 bases and J gave up 4 bases, with 10 bases separating them. The CDR3 sequence: CASSLSGSYNEQFF. The CDR3 nucleotides read TGTGCCAGCAGCTTGTCGGGAAGTTACAATGAGCAGTTCTTC.

J is TRBJ1-2 and V is TRBV7-3; D is possibly TRBD1 (5 bases). V shed 5 bases and J shed 8 bases, with 18 bases lying between them. Per germline, CDR1 SGHTA and CDR2 FQGTGA. The CDR3 length is 14 residues. The CDR3 sequence is CASSPGRATTGYTF. CDR3 DNA: TGTGCCAGCAGCCCAGGCAGGGCTACCACGGGCTACACCTTC.

This rearrangement joins TRBV5-1 to TRBJ1-1; D remains ambiguous. Germline assignment: CDR1 SGHRS and CDR2 YFSETQ. This CDR3 spans 13 amino acids. The V gene lost 4 bases and the J gene lost 1 base, with 8 bases spanning the gap. CDR3 protein: CASSPGWNTEAFF. The CDR3 DNA reads TGCGCCAGCAGCCCTGGATGGAACACTGAAGCTTTCTTT.